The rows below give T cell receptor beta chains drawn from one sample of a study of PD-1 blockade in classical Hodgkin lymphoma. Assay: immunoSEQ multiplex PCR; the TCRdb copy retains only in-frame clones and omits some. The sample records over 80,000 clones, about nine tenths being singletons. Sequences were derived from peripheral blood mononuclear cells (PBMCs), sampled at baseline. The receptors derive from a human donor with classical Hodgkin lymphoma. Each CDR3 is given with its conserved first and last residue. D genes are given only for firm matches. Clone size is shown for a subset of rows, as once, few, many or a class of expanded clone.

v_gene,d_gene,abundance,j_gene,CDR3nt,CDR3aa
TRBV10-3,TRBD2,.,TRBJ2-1,TGTGCCATCAGTGAGTCCCGGCCTAGCGGGAGGGAGGGCCTAAGCTACAATGAGCAGTTCTTC,CAISESRPSGREGLSYNEQFF
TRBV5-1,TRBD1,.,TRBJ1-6,TGCGCCAGCAGCTTGGATCCGGGACAGCGAGCGAAAATTCACCTCCACTTT,CASSLDPGQRAKIHLHF
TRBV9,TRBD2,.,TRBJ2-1,TGTGCCAGCAGCGCAACTAGCGGGAGAATTGAGCAGTTCTTC,CASSATSGRIEQFF
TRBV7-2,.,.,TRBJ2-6,TGTGCCAGCAGCAAGATCCGCGGAGGGGCCAACGTCCTGACTTTC,CASSKIRGGANVLTF
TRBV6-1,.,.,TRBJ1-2,TGTGCCAGCAGTACTCAGAACACCTTC,CASSTQNTF
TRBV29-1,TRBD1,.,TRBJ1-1,TGCAGCGTTGAGTCAGGGGGCACTGAAGCTTTCTTT,CSVESGGTEAFF
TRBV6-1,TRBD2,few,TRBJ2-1,TGTGCCAGCCGTTGGACTAGCGGGGCTTACAATGAGCAGTTCTTC,CASRWTSGAYNEQFF
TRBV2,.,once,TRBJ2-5,TGTGCCAGCCCTGCACCAGCGACCCAGTACTTC,CASPAPATQYF
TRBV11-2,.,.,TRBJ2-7,TGTGCCAGCAGCCCGACCGGGATCTACGAGCAGTACTTC,CASSPTGIYEQYF
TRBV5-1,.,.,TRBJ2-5,TGCGCCAGCAGCTTGGGTGGGGGCCGTGATGAGACCCAGTACTTC,CASSLGGGRDETQYF
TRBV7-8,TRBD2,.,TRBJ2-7,TGTGCCACCGCTCCTTCAAGCACGGGAGGATCCTACGAGCAGTACTTC,CATAPSSTGGSYEQYF
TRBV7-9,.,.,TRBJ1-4,TGTGCCAGCAGCTTAGCCCGTGGACAGAGAGAAAAACTGTTTTTT,CASSLARGQREKLFF
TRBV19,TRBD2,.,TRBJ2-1,TGTGCCAGTACGGGGCGGGCTAGCGGGAGACTTTGGGACTACAATGAGCAGTTCTTC,CASTGRASGRLWDYNEQFF
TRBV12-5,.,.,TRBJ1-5,TGTGCTAGTGGTTGTCCTTTCTCAGGATTTAATCAGCCCCAGCATTTT,CASGCPFSGFNQPQHF
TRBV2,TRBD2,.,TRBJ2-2,TGTGCCAGCAGTGAACAGTTTGCGACTAGCGGGACGCGGACCGGGGAGCTGTTTTTT,CASSEQFATSGTRTGELFF